Below, 2 T cell receptor beta chains from the same sample are listed, as sequenced in a study. MiXCR was run by TCRdb on the 5' RACE reads, yielding one entry per CDR3 protein. The table records around 44,000 distinct CDR3 sequences, about 30% of them present only once. The sequencing input was tumor-infiltrating memory CD4+ T cells sorted from the breast tumor. The sample's subset: memory CD4+ T cells, CD4+CD45RO+CD25-. The receptor source for this set is a female donor with breast cancer.

Comment on this clonotype: A single base separates this from a much larger clone, so it may be a read error. V usage is TRBV4-3 and J usage is TRBJ2-3; the match to TRBD2 covers 10 bases. Looked up from germline, CDR1 is LGHNA and CDR2 is YSLEER. The CDR3 is 16 amino acids. The CDR3 protein is CASGQDLAGAADTQYF. CDR3 sequence (DNA): TGCGCCAGCGGCCAAGACCTAGCGGGAGCTGCAGATACGCAGTATTTT.

This clonotype has just one count. The rearrangement links TRBV4-2 to TRBJ2-7; 7 nucleotides line up with TRBD2. Looked up from germline, CDR1 is LGHNA and CDR2 is YNFKEQ. V gave up 0 bases and J gave up 5 bases; unmatched junction bases: 10. This CDR3 spans 16 amino acids. CDR3 in DNA: TGTGCCAGCAGCCAAGAAGATTCCGGGAGGATGCACGAGCAGTACTTC. Its translation is CASSQEDSGRMHEQYF.